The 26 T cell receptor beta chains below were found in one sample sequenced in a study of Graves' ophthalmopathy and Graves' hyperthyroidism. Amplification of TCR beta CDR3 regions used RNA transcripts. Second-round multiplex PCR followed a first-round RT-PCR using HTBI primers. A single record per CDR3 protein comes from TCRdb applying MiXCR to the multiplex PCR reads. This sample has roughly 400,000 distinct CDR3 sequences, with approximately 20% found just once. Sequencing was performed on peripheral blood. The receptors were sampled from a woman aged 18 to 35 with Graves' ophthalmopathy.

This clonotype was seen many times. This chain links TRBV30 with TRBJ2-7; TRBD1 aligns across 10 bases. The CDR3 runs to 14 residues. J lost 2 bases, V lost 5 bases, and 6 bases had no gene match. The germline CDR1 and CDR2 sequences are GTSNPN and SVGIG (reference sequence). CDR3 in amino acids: CAWSGTGVTYEQYF. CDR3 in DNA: TGTGCCTGGTCCGGGACAGGGGTCACCTACGAGCAGTACTTC.

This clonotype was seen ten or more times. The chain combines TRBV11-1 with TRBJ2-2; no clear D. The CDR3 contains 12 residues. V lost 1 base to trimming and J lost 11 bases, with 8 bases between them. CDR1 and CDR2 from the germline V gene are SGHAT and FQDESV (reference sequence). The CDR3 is CASSLDFYELFF. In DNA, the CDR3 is TGTGCCAGCAGCTTAGACTTCTACGAGCTGTTTTTT.

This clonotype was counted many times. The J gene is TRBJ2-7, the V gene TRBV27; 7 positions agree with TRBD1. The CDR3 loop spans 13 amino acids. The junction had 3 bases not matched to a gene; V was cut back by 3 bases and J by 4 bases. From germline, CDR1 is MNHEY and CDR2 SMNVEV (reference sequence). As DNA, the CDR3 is TGTGCCAGCAGTTTCAGGGGGAAGTACGAGCAGTACTTC. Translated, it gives CASSFRGKYEQYF.

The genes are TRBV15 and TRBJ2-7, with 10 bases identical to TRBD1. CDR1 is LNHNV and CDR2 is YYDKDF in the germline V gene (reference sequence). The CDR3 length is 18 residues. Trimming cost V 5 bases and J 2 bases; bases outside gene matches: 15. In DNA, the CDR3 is TGTGCCACCAGCCCACTACCGGGACAGGGGTCGTTTCCCTACGAGCAGTACTTC. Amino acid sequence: CATSPLPGQGSFPYEQYF.

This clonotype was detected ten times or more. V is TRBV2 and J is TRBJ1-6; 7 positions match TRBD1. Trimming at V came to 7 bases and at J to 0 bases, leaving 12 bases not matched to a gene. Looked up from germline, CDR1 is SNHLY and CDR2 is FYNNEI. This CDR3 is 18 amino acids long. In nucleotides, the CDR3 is TGTGCCAGCAACCCGACAGGGAGCTCCCGCTCCTATAATTCACCCCTCCACTTT. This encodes CASNPTGSSRSYNSPLHF.

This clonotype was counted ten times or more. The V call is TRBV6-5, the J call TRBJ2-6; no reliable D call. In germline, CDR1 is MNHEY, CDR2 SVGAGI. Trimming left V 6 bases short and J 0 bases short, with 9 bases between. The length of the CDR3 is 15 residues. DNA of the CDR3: TGTGCCAGCAGCCCAGGTTCCTCTGGGGCCAACGTCCTGACTTTC. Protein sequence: CASSPGSSGANVLTF.

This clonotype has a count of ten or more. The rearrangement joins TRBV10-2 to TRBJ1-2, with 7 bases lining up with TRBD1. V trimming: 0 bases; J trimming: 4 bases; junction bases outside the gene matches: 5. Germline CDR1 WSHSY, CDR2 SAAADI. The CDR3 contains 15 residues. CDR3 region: CASSESTGTVYGYTF. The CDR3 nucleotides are TGCGCCAGCAGTGAGTCGACTGGGACAGTCTATGGCTACACCTTC.

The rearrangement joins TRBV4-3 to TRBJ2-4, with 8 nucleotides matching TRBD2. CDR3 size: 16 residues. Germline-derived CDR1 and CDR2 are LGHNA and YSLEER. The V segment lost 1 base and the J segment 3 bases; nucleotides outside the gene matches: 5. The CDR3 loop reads CASSQGWGLGKNIQYF. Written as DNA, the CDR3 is TGCGCCAGCAGCCAAGGTTGGGGACTAGGCAAAAACATTCAGTACTTC.

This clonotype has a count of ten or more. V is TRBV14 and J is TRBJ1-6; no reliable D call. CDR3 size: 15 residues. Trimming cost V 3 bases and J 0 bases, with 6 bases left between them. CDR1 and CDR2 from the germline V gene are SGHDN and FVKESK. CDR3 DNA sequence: TGTGCCAGCAGCCAGAGGAGCTCCTATAATTCACCCCTCCACTTT. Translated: CASSQRSSYNSPLHF.

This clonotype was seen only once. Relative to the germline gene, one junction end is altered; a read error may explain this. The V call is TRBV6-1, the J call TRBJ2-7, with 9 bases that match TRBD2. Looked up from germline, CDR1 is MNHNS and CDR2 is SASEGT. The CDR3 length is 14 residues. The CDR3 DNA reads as TGTGCCAGCAGCGCGACTAGCGGCTCCCACGAGCAGTACTTC. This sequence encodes CASSATSGSHEQYF.

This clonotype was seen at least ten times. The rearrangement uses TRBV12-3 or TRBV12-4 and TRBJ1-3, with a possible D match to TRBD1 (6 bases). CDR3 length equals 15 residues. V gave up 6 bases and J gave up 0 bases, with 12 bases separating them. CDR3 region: CASSYRVSSGNTIYF. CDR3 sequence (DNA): TGTGCCAGCAGCTACAGGGTTTCCTCTGGAAACACCATATATTTT.

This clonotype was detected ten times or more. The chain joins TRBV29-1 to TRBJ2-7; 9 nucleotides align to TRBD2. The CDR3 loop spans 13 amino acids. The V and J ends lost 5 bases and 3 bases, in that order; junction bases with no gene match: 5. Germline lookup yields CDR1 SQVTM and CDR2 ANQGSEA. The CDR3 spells CSVYSGSSYEQYF. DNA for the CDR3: TGCAGCGTTTATAGCGGGAGTAGCTACGAGCAGTACTTC.

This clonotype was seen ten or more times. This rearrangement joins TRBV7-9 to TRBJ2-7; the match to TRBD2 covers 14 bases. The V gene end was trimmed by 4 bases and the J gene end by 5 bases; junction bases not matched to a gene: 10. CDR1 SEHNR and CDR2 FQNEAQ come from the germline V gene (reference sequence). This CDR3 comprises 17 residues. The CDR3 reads CASSSRTSGRFVHEQYF. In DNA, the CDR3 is TGTGCCAGCAGCTCTAGGACTAGCGGGAGGTTCGTCCACGAGCAGTACTTC.

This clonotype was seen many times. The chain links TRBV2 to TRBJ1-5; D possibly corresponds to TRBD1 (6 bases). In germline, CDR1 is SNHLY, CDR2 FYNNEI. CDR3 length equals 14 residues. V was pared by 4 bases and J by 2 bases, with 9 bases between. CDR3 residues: CASSVGARNQPQHF. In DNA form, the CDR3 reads TGTGCCAGCAGTGTGGGGGCCCGCAATCAGCCCCAGCATTTT.

CDR3 amino acids: CSARDVVEVIPYGYTF. The CDR3 DNA sequence: TGCAGTGCTAGAGATGTGGTAGAAGTGATTCCCTATGGCTACACCTTC. The J gene is TRBJ1-2, the V gene TRBV20-1; no clear D gene. Germline CDR1 and CDR2: DFQATT and SNEGSKA (reference sequence). Trimming took 0 bases from V and 4 from J, leaving 18 bases between them. The CDR3 is made up of 16 amino acids.

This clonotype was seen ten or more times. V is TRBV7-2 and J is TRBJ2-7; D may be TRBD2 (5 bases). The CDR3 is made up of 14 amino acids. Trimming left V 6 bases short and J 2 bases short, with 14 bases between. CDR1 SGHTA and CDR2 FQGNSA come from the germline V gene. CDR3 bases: TGTGCCAGCAGATCGGACTTGCCGCCCTACGAGCAGTACTTC. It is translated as CASRSDLPPYEQYF.

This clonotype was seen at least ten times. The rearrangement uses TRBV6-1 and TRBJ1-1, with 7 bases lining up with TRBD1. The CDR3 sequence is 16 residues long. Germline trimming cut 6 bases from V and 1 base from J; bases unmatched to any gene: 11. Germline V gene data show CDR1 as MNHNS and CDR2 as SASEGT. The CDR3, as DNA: TGTGCCAGCAGCCACGGAGGCAGGGGGTCGAACACTGAAGCTTTCTTT. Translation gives CASSHGGRGSNTEAFF.

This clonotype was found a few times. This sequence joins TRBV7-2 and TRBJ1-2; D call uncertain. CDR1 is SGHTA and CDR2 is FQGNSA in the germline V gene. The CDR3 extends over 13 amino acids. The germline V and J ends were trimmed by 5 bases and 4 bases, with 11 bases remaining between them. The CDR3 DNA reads TGTGCCAGCAGCCCTCTCGAGAGCTATGGCTACACCTTC. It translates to CASSPLESYGYTF.

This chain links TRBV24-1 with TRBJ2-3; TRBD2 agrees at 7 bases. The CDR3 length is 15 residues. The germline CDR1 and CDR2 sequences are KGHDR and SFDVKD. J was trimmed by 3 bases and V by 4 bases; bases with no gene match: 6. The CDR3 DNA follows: TGTGCCACCAGTGAAGTAGCGGGTGGGACAGATACGCAGTATTTT. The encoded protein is CATSEVAGGTDTQYF.

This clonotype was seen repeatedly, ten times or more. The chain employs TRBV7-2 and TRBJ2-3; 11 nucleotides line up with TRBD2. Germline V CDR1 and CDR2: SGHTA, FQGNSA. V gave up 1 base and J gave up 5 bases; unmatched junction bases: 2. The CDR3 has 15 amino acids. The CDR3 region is CASSLGGLAGDTQYF. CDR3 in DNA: TGTGCCAGCAGCTTAGGAGGACTAGCGGGAGATACGCAGTATTTT.

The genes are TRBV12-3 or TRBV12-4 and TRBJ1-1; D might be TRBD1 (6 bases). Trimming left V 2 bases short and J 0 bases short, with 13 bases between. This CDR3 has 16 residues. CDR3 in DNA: TGTGCCAGCAGTTTATCGGGGGCGGGCGTGAACACTGAAGCTTTCTTT. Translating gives CASSLSGAGVNTEAFF.

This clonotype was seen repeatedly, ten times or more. CDR3 sequence reads: CASRTSNQPQHF. The CDR3 DNA reads as TGTGCCAGCAGGACTAGCAATCAGCCCCAGCATTTT. The chain carries TRBV6-5 and TRBJ1-5; no firm D call. CDR3 length: 12 amino acids. Germline V lookup: CDR1 MNHEY, CDR2 SVGAGI. V was cut by 6 bases and J by 0 bases, with 3 bases left in between.

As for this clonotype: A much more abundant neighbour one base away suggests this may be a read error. The CDR3 region has the DNA TGTGCCAGCAGCCACCTTCTTGGACGGTCGGACACTGAAGCTTTCTTT. Its protein is CASSHLLGRSDTEAFF. The chain uses TRBV3-1 and TRBJ1-1; no reliable D call. This CDR3 is built from 16 residues. The V end lost 3 bases, the J end lost 3 bases, and 17 bases lay between the germline ends. CDR1 LGHDT and CDR2 YNNKEL come from the germline V gene (reference sequence).

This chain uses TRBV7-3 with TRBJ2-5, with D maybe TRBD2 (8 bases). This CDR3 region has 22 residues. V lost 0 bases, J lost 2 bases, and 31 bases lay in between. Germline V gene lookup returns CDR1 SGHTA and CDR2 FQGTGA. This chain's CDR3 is CASSLTPGRGRRREDRQETQYF. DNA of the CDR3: TGTGCCAGCAGCTTAACTCCCGGGAGGGGGCGAAGGCGGGAGGACCGTCAAGAGACCCAGTACTTC.

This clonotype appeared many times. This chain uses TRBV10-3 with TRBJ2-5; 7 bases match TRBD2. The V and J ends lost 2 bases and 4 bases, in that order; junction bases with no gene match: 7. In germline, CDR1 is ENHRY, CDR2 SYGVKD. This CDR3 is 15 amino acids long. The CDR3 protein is CAISEGGEPSETQYF. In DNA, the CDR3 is TGTGCCATCAGTGAGGGGGGGGAACCGTCAGAGACCCAGTACTTC.

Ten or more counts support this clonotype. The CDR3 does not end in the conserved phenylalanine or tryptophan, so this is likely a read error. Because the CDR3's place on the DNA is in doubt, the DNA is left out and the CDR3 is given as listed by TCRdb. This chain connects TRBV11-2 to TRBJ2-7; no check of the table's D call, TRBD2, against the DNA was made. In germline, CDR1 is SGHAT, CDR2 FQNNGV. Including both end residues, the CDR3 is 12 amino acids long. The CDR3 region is CASSLEAFPPSL.